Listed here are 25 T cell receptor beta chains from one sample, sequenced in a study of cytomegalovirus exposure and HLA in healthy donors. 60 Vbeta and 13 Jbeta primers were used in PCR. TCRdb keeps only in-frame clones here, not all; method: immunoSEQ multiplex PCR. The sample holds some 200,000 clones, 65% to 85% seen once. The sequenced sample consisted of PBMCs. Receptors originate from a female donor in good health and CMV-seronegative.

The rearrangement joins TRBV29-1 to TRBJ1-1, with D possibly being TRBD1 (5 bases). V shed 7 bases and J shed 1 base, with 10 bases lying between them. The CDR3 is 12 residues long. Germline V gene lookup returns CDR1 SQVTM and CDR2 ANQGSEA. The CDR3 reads CSAVGGNTEAFF. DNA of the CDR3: TGCAGCGCCGTGGGGGGGAACACTGAAGCTTTCTTT.

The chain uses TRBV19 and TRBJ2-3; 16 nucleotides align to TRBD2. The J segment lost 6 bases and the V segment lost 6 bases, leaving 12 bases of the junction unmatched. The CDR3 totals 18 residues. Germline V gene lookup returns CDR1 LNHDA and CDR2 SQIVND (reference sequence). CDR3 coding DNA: TGTGCCAGTAGCCAAACCGGGACTAGCGGGGGGGCCCCCGATACGCAGTATTTT. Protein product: CASSQTGTSGGAPDTQYF. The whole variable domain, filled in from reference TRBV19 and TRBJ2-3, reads DGGITQSPKYLFRKEGQNVTLSCEQNLNHDAMYWYRQDPGQGLRLIYYSQIVNDFQKGDIAEGYSVSREKKESFPLTVTSAQKNPTAFYLCASSQTGTSGGAPDTQYFGPGTRLTVL.

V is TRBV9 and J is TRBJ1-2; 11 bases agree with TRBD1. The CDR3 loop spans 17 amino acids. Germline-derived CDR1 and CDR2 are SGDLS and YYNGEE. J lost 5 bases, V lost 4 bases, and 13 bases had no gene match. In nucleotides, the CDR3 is TGTGCCAGCAGCTTCCGGGACAGGGGGACTGGATTTTATGGCTACACCTTC. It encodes CASSFRDRGTGFYGYTF. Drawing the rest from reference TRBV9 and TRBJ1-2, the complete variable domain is DSGVTQTPKHLITATGQRVTLRCSPRSGDLSVYWYQQSLDQGLQFLIQYYNGEERAKGNILERFSAQQFPDLHSELNLSSLELGDSALYFCASSFRDRGTGFYGYTFGSGTRLTVV.

The CDR3 protein is CASSDPGLASGELFF. The CDR3 DNA is TGTGCCAGCAGTGATCCCGGCCTAGCGTCCGGGGAGCTGTTTTTT. The chain recombines TRBV6-1 with TRBJ2-2; TRBD2 is a possible D gene (6 bases). The CDR3 extends over 15 amino acids. Germline V gene lookup returns CDR1 MNHNS and CDR2 SASEGT. V gave up 3 bases and J gave up 6 bases, with 14 bases separating them.

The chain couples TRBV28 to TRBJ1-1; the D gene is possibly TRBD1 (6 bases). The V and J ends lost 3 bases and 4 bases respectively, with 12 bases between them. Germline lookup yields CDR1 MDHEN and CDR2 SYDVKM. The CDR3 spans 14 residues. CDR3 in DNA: TGTGCCAGCAGTTTCTTGACAGGCCGCACTGAAGCTTTCTTT. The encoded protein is CASSFLTGRTEAFF.

The CDR3 loop reads CASTGTGLHEQYF. As DNA, the CDR3 is TGTGCCAGCACGGGGACAGGGCTACACGAGCAGTACTTC. The rearrangement uses TRBV6-1 and TRBJ2-7; 9 nucleotides align to TRBD1. The CDR3 contains 13 residues. Losses at the gene ends were 7 bases for V and 5 bases for J; bases not matched to a gene: 6. Germline values: CDR1 MNHNS, CDR2 SASEGT.

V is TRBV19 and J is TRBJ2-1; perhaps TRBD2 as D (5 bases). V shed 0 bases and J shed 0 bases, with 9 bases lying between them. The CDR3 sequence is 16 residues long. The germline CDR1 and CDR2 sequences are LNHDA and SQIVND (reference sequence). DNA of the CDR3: TGTGCCAGTAGTATAGACGGGATTAGCTCCTACAATGAGCAGTTCTTC. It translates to CASSIDGISSYNEQFF.

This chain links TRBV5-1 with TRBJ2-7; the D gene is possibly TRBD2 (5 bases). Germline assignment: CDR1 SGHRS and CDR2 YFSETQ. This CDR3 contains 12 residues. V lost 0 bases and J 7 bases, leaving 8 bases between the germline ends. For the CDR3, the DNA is TGCGCCAGCAGCTTGGACGAGGGTGAGCAGTACTTC. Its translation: CASSLDEGEQYF.

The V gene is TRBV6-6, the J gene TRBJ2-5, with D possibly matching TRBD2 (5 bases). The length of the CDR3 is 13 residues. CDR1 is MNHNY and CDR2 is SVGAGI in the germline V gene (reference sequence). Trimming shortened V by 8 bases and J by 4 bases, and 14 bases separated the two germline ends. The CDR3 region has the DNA TGTGCCAGCGCCCTGAGCGGTCGAGAGACCCAGTACTTC. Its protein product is CASALSGRETQYF.

In DNA, the CDR3 is TGTGCCAGCAGCCAAGAGTCATTGGGGGTGTGGCGGGACTACAATGAGCAGTTCTTC. Translated: CASSQESLGVWRDYNEQFF. The chain uses TRBV14 and TRBJ2-1, with D maybe TRBD2 (6 bases). V dropped 0 bases and J dropped 3 bases, with 21 bases sitting between them. CDR1 and CDR2 from the germline V gene are SGHDN and FVKESK. The CDR3 consists of 19 residues.

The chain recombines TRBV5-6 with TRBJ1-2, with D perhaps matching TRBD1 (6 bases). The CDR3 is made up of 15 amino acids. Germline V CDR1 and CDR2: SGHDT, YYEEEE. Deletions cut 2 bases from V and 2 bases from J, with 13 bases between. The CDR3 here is CASSLDRLPNYGYTF. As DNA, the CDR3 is TGTGCCAGCAGCTTAGACAGGTTGCCCAACTATGGCTACACCTTC.

In nucleotides, the CDR3 is TGTGCCAGCAGCGTTTCTAGCGGGGGAGGCAACTCCTACAATGAGCAGTTCTTC. This translates into CASSVSSGGGNSYNEQFF. V gene TRBV9 combines with J gene TRBJ2-1; 10 nucleotides agree with TRBD2. CDR3 length: 18 amino acids. V shed 2 bases, J shed 0 bases, and the junction held 8 bases outside the gene matches. CDR1 is SGDLS, CDR2 YYNGEE, per germline.

The CDR3 loop reads CASRKADSGYTF. The DNA for the CDR3 is TGTGCCAGCAGAAAAGCCGACAGCGGCTACACCTTC. The gene calls are TRBV11-2 and TRBJ1-2, with a weak D call TRBD1 (5 bases). Germline assignment: CDR1 SGHAT and CDR2 FQNNGV. V lost 6 bases, J lost 8 bases, and 13 bases lay in between. The CDR3 covers 12 residues.

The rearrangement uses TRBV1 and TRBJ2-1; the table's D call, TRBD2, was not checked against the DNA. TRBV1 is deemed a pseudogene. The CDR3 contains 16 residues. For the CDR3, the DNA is TGCACCAGCAGCCAAGATTTCGTGACTAGCGGGTGTGAGCAGTTCTTC. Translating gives CTSSQDFVTSGCEQFF.

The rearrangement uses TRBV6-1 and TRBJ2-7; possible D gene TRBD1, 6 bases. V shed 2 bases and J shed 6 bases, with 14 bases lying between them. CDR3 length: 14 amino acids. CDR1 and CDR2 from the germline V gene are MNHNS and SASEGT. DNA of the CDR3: TGTGCCAGCAGTGAAATCACAGGGTTTCGCGAGCAGTACTTC. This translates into CASSEITGFREQYF.

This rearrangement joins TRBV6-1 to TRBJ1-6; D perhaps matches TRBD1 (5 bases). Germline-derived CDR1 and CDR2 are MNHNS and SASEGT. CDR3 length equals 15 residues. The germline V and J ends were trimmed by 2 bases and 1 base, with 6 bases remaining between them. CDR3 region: CASSERQSYNSPLHF. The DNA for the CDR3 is TGTGCCAGCAGTGAAAGACAGTCCTATAATTCACCCCTCCACTTT.

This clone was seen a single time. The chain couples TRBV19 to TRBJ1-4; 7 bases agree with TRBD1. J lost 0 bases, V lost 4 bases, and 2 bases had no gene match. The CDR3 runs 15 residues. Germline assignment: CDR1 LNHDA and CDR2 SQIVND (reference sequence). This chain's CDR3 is CASSTDRATNEKLFF. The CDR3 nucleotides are TGTGCCAGTAGTACTGACAGGGCAACTAATGAAAAACTGTTTTTT. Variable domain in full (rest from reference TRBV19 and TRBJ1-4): DGGITQSPKYLFRKEGQNVTLSCEQNLNHDAMYWYRQDPGQGLRLIYYSQIVNDFQKGDIAEGYSVSREKKESFPLTVTSAQKNPTAFYLCASSTDRATNEKLFFGSGTQLSVL.

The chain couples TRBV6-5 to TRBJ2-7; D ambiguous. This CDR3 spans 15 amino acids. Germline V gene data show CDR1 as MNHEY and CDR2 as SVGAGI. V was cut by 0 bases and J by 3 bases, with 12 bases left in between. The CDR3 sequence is CASSYSSNSHYEQYF. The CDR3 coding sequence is TGTGCCAGCAGTTACTCGAGTAACAGTCACTACGAGCAGTACTTC.

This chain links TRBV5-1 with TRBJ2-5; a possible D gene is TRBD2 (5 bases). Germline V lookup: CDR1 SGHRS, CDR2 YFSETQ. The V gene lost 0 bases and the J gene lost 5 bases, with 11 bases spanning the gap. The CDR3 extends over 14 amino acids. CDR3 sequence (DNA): TGCGCCAGCAGCTTGGAGTTAGCGCACGAGACCCAGTACTTC. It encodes CASSLELAHETQYF.

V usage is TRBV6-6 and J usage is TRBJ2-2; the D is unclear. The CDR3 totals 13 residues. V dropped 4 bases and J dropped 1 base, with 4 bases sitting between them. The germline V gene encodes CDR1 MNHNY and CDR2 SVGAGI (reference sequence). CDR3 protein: CASSLLNTGELFF. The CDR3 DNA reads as TGTGCCAGCAGTTTATTGAACACCGGGGAGCTGTTTTTT.

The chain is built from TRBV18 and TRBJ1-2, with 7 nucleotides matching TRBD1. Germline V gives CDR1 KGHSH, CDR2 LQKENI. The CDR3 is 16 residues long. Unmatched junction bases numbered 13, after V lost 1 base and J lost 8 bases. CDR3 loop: CASSPLDRGRAGGYTF. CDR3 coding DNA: TGTGCCAGCTCACCACTCGATAGGGGGCGAGCAGGAGGCTACACCTTC.

CDR3 DNA: TGTGCCAGCAGCTTTGTTTTGACAGCTTCATTACCCCTCCACTTT. It translates to CASSFVLTASLPLHF. This chain joins TRBV5-8 and TRBJ1-6; D is possibly TRBD1 (5 bases). The CDR3 has 15 amino acids. Trimming removed 2 bases from V and 12 bases from J, with 18 bases in between. Germline CDR1 and CDR2: SGHTS and YDEGEE.

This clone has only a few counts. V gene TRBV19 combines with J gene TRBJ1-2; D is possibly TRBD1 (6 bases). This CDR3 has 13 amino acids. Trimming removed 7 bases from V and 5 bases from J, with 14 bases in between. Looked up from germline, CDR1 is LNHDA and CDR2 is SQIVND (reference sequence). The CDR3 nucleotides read TGTGCCAGTACGAGGGGGGGCGGTTATGGCTACACCTTC. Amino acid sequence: CASTRGGGYGYTF.

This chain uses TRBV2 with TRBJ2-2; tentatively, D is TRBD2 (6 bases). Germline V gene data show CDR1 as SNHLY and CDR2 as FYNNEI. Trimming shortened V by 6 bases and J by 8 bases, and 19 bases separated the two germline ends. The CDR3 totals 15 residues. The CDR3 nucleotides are TGTGCCAGCAGGGGGGGTGTGGCAGCAACGGGGGAGCTGTTTTTT. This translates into CASRGGVAATGELFF.

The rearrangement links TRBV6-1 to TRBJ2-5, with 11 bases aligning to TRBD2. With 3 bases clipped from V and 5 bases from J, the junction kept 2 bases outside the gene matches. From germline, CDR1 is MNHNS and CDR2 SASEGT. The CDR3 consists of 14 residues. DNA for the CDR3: TGTGCCAGCAGTGATAGCGGGAGGGGGGAGACCCAGTACTTC. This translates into CASSDSGRGETQYF.